Following are 15 T cell receptor beta chains from one sample sequenced in a study of early T cells in non-severe SARS-CoV-2 infection. TCRdb reprocessed the 5' RACE reads via MiXCR and lists one record per CDR3 protein. The sample carries tens of thousands of distinct CDR3 sequences, under 13% recorded once. Sequencing used whole blood. The receptors were gathered from an adult who was a healthcare worker with PCR-confirmed SARS-CoV-2 infection or an uninfected control (not recorded which).

A note on this clonotype: Being one base from a much bigger clone, this may be a read error. The CDR3 is CASSAGTGSNYDYTF. The CDR3 bases are TGTGCCAGCAGTGCCGGGACAGGTTCTAACTATGACTACACCTTC. The chain has TRBV2 and TRBJ1-2, with 8 bases fitting TRBD1. Germline CDR1 and CDR2: SNHLY and FYNNEI. The CDR3 is made up of 15 amino acids.

This clonotype turned up a few times. The J gene is TRBJ2-3, the V gene TRBV7-2; possible D gene TRBD2, 6 bases. Germline CDR1 is SGHTA and CDR2 is FQGNSA. Trimming cost V 1 base and J 15 bases, with 17 bases left between them. CDR3 size: 13 residues. The CDR3 loop is CASSLGFRGSVYF. The CDR3 coding sequence is TGTGCCAGCAGCTTAGGTTTCCGGGGGTCCGTTTATTTT.

The chain is built from TRBV7-2 and TRBJ2-5; 10 bases map to TRBD1. The junction had 11 bases not matched to a gene; V was cut back by 8 bases and J by 5 bases. The CDR3 consists of 15 residues. Per the germline V gene, CDR1 is SGHTA and CDR2 is FQGNSA. The CDR3 DNA sequence: TGTGCCAGCGGGAGGAGACAGGGGGCAGGGGAGACCCAGTACTTC. It encodes CASGRRQGAGETQYF.

This clonotype was observed at least ten times. The rearrangement uses TRBV7-9 and TRBJ1-4; 10 bases align to TRBD1. The CDR3 has 14 amino acids. Germline CDR1 reads SEHNR; CDR2 reads FQNEAQ (reference sequence). J was trimmed by 6 bases and V by 4 bases; bases with no gene match: 2. CDR3 sequence: CASSSGTGDEKLFF. CDR3 coding DNA: TGTGCCAGCAGCTCCGGGACAGGGGATGAAAAACTGTTTTTT.

In this sample, this clonotype turned up a few times. The V gene is TRBV6-2 or TRBV6-3, the J gene TRBJ2-1; 10 positions agree with TRBD2. Germline CDR1 MNHEY, CDR2 SVGEGT. With 0 bases clipped from V and 5 bases from J, the junction kept 7 bases outside the gene matches. The CDR3 sequence is 17 residues long. The CDR3 DNA sequence: TGTGCCAGCAGTTACTCGAGCGGACTAGCGGACGACAATGAGCAGTTCTTC. Amino acid sequence: CASSYSSGLADDNEQFF.

The sample holds a few counts of this clonotype. This rearrangement joins TRBV20-1 to TRBJ1-2; D perhaps matches TRBD1 (5 bases). The germline CDR1 and CDR2 sequences are DFQATT and SNEGSKA (reference sequence). V was shortened by 5 bases and J by 8 bases, with 15 bases between the two germline ends. The CDR3 has 12 residues. Here the CDR3 DNA reads TGCAGTGCTCGGGGCATCCTTCGGGGCTACACCTTC. Its translation: CSARGILRGYTF.

This clonotype has a handful of counts. The V gene is TRBV28, the J gene TRBJ2-7; D could derive from TRBD1 or TRBD2 (5 bases each). V was cut by 2 bases and J by 3 bases, with 11 bases left in between. The V gene's germline CDR1 is MDHEN and CDR2 SYDVKM. The CDR3 is made up of 14 amino acids. This CDR3 reads CASSLGGGNYEQYF. The CDR3, as DNA: TGTGCCAGCAGTTTAGGTGGGGGAAACTACGAGCAGTACTTC.

This clonotype appeared a few times. The chain carries TRBV7-9 and TRBJ2-5; no clear D gene. V lost 5 bases to trimming and J lost 2 bases, with 9 bases between them. Germline-derived CDR1 and CDR2 are SEHNR and FQNEAQ (reference sequence). This CDR3 is built from 13 residues. CDR3 DNA sequence: TGTGCCAGCAGCACGCAGGTACAAGAGACCCAGTACTTC. Translation: CASSTQVQETQYF.

The V call is TRBV10-3, the J call TRBJ2-7, with TRBD2 matching 7 bases. V lost 4 bases, J lost 3 bases, and 9 bases stayed unmatched. The CDR3 spans 15 residues. Germline-derived CDR1 and CDR2 are ENHRY and SYGVKD. The CDR3 is CAISGASGKNYEQYF. The CDR3 DNA sequence: TGTGCCATCAGTGGGGCTAGCGGAAAAAACTACGAGCAGTACTTC.

This chain links TRBV5-1 with TRBJ2-1; D might be TRBD2 (7 bases). CDR1 is SGHRS and CDR2 is YFSETQ in the germline V gene. This CDR3 is 17 amino acids long. Trimming took 6 bases from V and 3 from J, leaving 22 bases between them. The DNA for the CDR3 is TGCGCCAGCATCCAAGGGGGAGGGCAAGCCGGCTACAATGAGCAGTTCTTC. This gives the protein CASIQGGGQAGYNEQFF.

This clonotype was detected only a few times. This rearrangement joins TRBV15 to TRBJ1-1, with 8 bases matching TRBD1. With V trimmed by 2 bases and J by 4 bases, 0 bases remained unmatched. CDR1 is LNHNV, CDR2 YYDKDF, per germline (reference sequence). This CDR3 comprises 13 residues. The CDR3: CATSRTGGTEAFF. CDR3 nucleotide sequence: TGTGCCACCAGCAGAACAGGGGGCACTGAAGCTTTCTTT.

This clonotype has just a few counts. J is TRBJ2-6 and V is TRBV7-9; TRBD1 is a possible D gene (6 bases). This CDR3 has 17 residues. Trimming left V 2 bases short and J 0 bases short, with 11 bases between. Germline CDR1 is SEHNR and CDR2 is FQNEAQ (reference sequence). The CDR3 sequence: CASSLLVGGSGANVLTF. CDR3 DNA sequence: TGTGCCAGCAGCTTATTAGTAGGGGGCTCTGGGGCCAACGTCCTGACTTTC.

This clonotype has a handful of counts. The gene calls are TRBV19 and TRBJ2-2; 7 nucleotides agree with TRBD2. Germline V gene data show CDR1 as LNHDA and CDR2 as SQIVND (reference sequence). CDR3 length equals 15 residues. V lost 5 bases, J lost 1 base, and 4 bases stayed unmatched. The CDR3 bases are TGTGCCAGTAGTCCAGCGGGGCAGAACACCGGGGAGCTGTTTTTT. It yields the protein CASSPAGQNTGELFF.

This chain connects TRBV6-1 to TRBJ2-5, with D hard to call. The ends were cut back, 4 bases at V and 5 bases at J, with 11 bases in the middle. Germline assignment: CDR1 MNHNS and CDR2 SASEGT. This CDR3 region has 13 residues. Here the CDR3 DNA reads TGTGCCAGCAGTGTTCAAGAAGGGGAGACCCAGTACTTC. It specifies CASSVQEGETQYF.

The rearrangement joins TRBV6-6 to TRBJ1-4, with 9 bases matching TRBD1. The germline CDR1 and CDR2 sequences are MNHNY and SVGAGI (reference sequence). The CDR3 spans 13 residues. The junction had 3 bases not matched to a gene; V was cut back by 5 bases and J by 8 bases. CDR3 region: CASSRDRVEKLFF. The CDR3 coding sequence is TGTGCCAGCAGTAGGGACAGGGTCGAAAAACTGTTTTTT.